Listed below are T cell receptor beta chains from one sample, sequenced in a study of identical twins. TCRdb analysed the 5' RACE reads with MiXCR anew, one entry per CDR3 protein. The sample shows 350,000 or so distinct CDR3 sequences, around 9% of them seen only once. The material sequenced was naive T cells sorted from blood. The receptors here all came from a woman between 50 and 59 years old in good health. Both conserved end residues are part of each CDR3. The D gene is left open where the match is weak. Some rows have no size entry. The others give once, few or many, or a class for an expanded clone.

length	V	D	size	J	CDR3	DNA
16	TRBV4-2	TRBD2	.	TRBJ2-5	CASSQDPSGSLKTQYF	TGTGCCAGCAGCCAAGATCCTAGCGGGAGTTTGAAGACCCAGTACTTC
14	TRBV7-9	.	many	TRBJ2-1	CASRPRGSYNEQFF	TGTGCCAGCCGACCTCGGGGCTCCTACAATGAGCAGTTCTTC
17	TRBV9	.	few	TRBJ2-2	CASSGGESEIYTGELFF	TGTGCCAGCAGCGGTGGTGAGAGCGAGATTTACACCGGGGAGCTGTTTTTT
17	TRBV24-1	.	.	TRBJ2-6	CATQEGGRLSGANVLTF	TGTGCCACCCAGGAGGGAGGAAGACTCTCTGGGGCCAACGTCCTGACTTTC
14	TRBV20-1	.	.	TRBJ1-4	CSARKRETNEKLFF	TGCAGTGCTAGAAAAAGGGAGACTAATGAAAAACTGTTTTTT
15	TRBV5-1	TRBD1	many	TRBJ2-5	CASSPGQGVSETQYF	TGCGCCAGCAGCCCCGGACAGGGGGTCTCTGAGACCCAGTACTTC
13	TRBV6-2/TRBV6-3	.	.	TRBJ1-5	CASSYGSNQPQHF	TGTGCCAGCAGTTACGGGAGCAATCAGCCCCAGCATTTT
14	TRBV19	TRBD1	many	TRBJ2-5	CASSDSGQRETQYF	TGTGCCAGTAGTGACTCGGGACAGCGGGAGACCCAGTACTTC
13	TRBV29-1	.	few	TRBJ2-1	CSVEAFGALEQFF	TGCAGCGTTGAGGCCTTCGGAGCACTCGAGCAGTTCTTC
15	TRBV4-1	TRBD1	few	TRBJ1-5	CASSQAGTDNQPQHF	TGCGCCAGCAGCCAGGCAGGGACAGACAATCAGCCCCAGCATTTT
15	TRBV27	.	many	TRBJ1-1	CASSKGQGLLTEAFF	TGTGCCAGCAGCAAGGGGCAGGGGCTATTGACTGAAGCTTTCTTT
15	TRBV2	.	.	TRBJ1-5	CASKITGSSNQPQHF	TGTGCCAGCAAGATAACAGGGTCAAGCAATCAGCCCCAGCATTTT
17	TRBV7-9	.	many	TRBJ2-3	CASSLLMTDTGTDTQYF	TGTGCCAGCAGCTTATTAATGACCGACACCGGCACAGATACGCAGTATTTT
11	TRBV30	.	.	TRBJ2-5	CAWSGVETQYF	TGTGCCTGGAGTGGAGTAGAGACCCAGTACTTC
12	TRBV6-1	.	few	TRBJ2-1	CASSLREREQFF	TGTGCCAGCAGTCTCAGGGAGCGTGAGCAGTTCTTC
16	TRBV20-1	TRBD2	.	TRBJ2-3	CSAPPRLAGALDTQYF	TGCAGTGCTCCCCCAAGACTAGCGGGAGCGTTGGATACGCAGTATTTT
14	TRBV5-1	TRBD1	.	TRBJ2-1	CASSQVRQGNEQFF	TGCGCCAGCAGCCAAGTCCGACAGGGAAACGAGCAGTTCTTC
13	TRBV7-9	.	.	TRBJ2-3	CASSHSKTDTQYF	TGTGCCAGCAGCCATTCGAAGACAGATACGCAGTATTTT
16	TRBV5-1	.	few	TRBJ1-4	CASSLSGLATNEKLFF	TGCGCCAGCAGCTTGTCGGGCCTTGCAACTAATGAAAAACTGTTTTTT
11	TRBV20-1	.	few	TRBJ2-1	CSNSGVSEQFF	TGCAGTAATAGCGGAGTCAGTGAGCAGTTCTTC
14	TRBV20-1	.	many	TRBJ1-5	CSARGPGGNQPQHF	TGCAGTGCTAGGGGCCCCGGGGGGAATCAGCCCCAGCATTTT
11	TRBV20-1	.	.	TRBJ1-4	CSANIQGQLFF	TGCAGTGCTAACATTCAAGGACAACTGTTTTTT
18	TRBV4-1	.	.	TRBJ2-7	CASSHTLADSTPSYEQYF	TGCGCCAGCAGCCACACCTTAGCGGACTCCACCCCTTCCTACGAGCAGTACTTC